This TCR beta chain was documented in a study of identical twins. CDR1 is ENHRY, CDR2 SYGVKD, per germline. V trimming: 10 bases; J trimming: 2 bases; junction bases outside the gene matches: 8. The CDR3 extends over 14 amino acids. cDNA molecules carried unique molecular identifiers, and template switching added a universal primer site. TCRdb passed the 5' RACE reads through MiXCR, listing each CDR3 protein once. The data contain more than 1.5 million distinct CDR3 sequences, roughly a third of them singletons. This clonotype showed up just a few times. The TCR was taken from a newborn girl in good health. The source material was cord blood. This chain uses TRBV10-3 with TRBJ2-3, with 8 bases aligning to TRBD2. CDR3 nucleotide sequence: TGTGCCACTTCAGCGGGGGCCAACACAGATACGCAGTATTTT. Residues: CATSAGANTDTQYF.